This T cell receptor (beta chain) is drawn from a study of T-cell reconstitution after alpha-beta-depleted transplantation in children. General observations from the study: For some patients, TCRbeta diversity was high at day 60 because of recipient T cells and thymic progenitors that survived.

As to this clonotype: The antigen remains undetermined.

The authors prepared the TCRbeta library with unique molecular identifiers. TCRdb reprocessed the PCR reads via MiXCR and lists one record per CDR3 protein. The sample records about 200,000 distinct CDR3 sequences, approximately 6.9% being singletons. CDR1 is DFQATT and CDR2 is SNEGSKA in the germline V gene (reference sequence). The V and J ends lost 3 bases and 1 base respectively, with 18 bases between them. This CDR3 has 16 residues. The receptor was derived from a boy aged 2 to 10 with acute lymphoblastic leukemia, due to receive a stem cell transplant. The chain has TRBV20-1 and TRBJ2-5, with D hard to call. Sequenced here: PBMCs, sampled before TCRalphabeta/CD19-depleted stem cell transplant. Here the CDR3 reads CSASFISRGFQETQYF. CDR3 nucleotide sequence: TGCAGTGCTAGCTTCATCTCCAGAGGCTTCCAAGAGACCCAGTACTTC.